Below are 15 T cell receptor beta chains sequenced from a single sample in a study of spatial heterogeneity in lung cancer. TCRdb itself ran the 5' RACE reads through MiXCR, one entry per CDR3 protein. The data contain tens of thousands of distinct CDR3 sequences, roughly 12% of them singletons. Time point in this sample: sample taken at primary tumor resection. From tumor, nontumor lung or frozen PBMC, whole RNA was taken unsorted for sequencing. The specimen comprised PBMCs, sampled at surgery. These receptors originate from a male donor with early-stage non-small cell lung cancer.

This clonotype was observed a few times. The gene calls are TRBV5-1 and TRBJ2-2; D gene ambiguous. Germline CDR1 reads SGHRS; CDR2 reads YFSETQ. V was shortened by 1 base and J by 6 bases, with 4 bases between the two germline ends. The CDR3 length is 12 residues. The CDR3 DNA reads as TGCGCCAGCAGCTTGTTGTCCGGGGAGCTGTTTTTT. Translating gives CASSLLSGELFF.

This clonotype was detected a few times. Here the CDR3 reads CASSLIEGASGEKLFF. The CDR3 nucleotides are TGTGCCAGCAGCTTAATAGAGGGGGCGAGTGGTGAAAAACTGTTTTTT. J is TRBJ1-4 and V is TRBV7-9; the match to TRBD1 covers 7 bases. CDR3 length: 16 residues. Losses at the gene ends were 2 bases for V and 7 bases for J; bases not matched to a gene: 10. Looked up from germline, CDR1 is SEHNR and CDR2 is FQNEAQ (reference sequence).

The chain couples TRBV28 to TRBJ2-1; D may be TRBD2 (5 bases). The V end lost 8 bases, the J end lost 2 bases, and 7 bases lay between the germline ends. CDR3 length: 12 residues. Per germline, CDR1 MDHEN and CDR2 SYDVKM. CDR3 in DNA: TGTGCCAGCCGGCGGGCCTACAATGAGCAGTTCTTC. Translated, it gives CASRRAYNEQFF.

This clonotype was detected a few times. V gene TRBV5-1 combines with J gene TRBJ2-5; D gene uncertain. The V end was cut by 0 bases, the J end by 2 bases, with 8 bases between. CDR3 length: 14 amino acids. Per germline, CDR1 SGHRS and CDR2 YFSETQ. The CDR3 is CASSLGTTQETQYF. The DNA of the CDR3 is TGCGCCAGCAGCTTGGGCACCACACAAGAGACCCAGTACTTC.

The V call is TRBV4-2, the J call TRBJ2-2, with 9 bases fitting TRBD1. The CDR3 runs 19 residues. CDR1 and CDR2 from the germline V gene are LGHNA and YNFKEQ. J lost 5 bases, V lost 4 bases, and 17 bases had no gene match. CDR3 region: CASSRYGKRGTGSTGELFF. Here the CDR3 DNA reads TGTGCCAGCAGCCGATACGGGAAGAGGGGGACAGGGTCGACCGGGGAGCTGTTTTTT.

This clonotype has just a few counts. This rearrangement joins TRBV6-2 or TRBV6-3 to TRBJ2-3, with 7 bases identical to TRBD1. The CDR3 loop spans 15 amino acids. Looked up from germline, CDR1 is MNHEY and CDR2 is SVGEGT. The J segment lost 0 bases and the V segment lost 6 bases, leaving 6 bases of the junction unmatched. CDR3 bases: TGTGCCAGCAGGGATCCGGGACAGAGCACAGATACGCAGTATTTT. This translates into CASRDPGQSTDTQYF.

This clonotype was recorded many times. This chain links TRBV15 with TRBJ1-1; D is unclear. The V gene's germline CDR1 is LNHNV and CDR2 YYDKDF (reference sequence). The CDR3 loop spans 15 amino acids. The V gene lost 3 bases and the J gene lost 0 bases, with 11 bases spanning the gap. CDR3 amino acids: CATSSEYTMNTEAFF. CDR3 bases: TGTGCCACCAGCAGCGAATATACAATGAACACTGAAGCTTTCTTT. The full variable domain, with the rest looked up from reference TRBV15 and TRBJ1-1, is DAMVIQNPRYQVTQFGKPVTLSCSQTLNHNVMYWYQQKSSQAPKLLFHYYDKDFNNEADTPDNFQSRRPNTSFCFLDIRSPGLGDTAMYLCATSSEYTMNTEAFFGQGTRLTVV.

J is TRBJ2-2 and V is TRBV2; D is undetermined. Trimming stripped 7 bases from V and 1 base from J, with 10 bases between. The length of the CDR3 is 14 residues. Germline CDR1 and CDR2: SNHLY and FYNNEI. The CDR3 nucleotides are TGTGCCAGCAAACAGTATCTGAACACCGGGGAGCTGTTTTTT. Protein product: CASKQYLNTGELFF.

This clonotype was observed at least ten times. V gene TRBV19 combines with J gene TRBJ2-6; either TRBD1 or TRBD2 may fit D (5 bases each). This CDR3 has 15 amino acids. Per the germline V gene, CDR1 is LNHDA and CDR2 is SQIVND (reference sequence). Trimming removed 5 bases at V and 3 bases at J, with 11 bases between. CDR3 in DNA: TGTGCCAGTAGTGTTGGGACCAGTGGGGCCAACGTCCTGACTTTC. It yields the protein CASSVGTSGANVLTF.

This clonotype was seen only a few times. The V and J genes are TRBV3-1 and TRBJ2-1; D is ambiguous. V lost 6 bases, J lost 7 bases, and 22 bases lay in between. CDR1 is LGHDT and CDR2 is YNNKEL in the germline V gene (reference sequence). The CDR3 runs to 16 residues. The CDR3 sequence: CASSSPTVSLLNEQFF. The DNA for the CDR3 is TGTGCCAGCAGTTCTCCTACTGTCAGTTTGTTGAATGAGCAGTTCTTC.

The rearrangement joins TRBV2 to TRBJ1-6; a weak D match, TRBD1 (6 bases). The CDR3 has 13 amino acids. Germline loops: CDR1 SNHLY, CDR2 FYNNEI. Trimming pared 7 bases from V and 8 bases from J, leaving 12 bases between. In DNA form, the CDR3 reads TGTGCCAGCAAAACAGGGATTGATTCACCCCTCCACTTT. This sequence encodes CASKTGIDSPLHF.

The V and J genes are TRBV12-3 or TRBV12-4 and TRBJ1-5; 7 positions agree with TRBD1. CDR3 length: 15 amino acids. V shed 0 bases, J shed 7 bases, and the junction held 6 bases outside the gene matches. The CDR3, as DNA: TGTGCCAGCAGTTTAGCGGCAGGGGGAAGGCAGCCCCAGCATTTT. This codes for CASSLAAGGRQPQHF.

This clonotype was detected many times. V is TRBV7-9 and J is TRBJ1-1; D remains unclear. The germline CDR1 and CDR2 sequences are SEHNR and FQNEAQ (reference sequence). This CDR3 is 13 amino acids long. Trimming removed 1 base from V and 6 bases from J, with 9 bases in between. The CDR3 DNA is TGTGCCAGCAGCTTAGGTGAGAGGGCTGAAGCTTTCTTT. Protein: CASSLGERAEAFF.

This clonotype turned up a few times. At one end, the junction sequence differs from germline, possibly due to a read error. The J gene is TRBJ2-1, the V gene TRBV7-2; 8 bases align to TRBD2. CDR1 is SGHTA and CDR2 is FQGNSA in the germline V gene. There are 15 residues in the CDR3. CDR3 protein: CATSLSAGGNHEQFF. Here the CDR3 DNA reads TGTGCCACCAGCCTATCCGCGGGGGGCAACCATGAGCAGTTCTTC.

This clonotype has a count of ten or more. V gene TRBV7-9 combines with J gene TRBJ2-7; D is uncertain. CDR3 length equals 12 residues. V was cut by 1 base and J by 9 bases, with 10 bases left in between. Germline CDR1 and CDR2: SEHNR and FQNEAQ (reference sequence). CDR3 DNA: TGTGCCAGCAGCTTAGACCAAGATGGGCAGTACTTC. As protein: CASSLDQDGQYF. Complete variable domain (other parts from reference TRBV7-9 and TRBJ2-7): DTGVSQNPRHKITKRGQNVTFRCDPISEHNRLYWYRQTLGQGPEFLTYFQNEAQLEKSRLLSDRFSAERPKGSFSTLEIQRTEQGDSAMYLCASSLDQDGQYFGPGTRLTVT.